This T cell receptor (beta chain) was captured by sequencing in a study of cytomegalovirus exposure and HLA in healthy donors. Findings of the study overall: Among TCR beta chains, those listed as cytomegalovirus-associated numbered 164.

The V and J ends lost 0 bases and 1 base respectively, with 9 bases between them. From germline, CDR1 is SGHRS and CDR2 YFSETQ. The CDR3 loop spans 15 amino acids. On this clone itself: As yet, its antigen is unknown.

Repertoires were generated with immunoSEQ multiplex PCR, while TCRdb's copy carries only in-frame clones and drops some. The sample has fewer than 350,000 clones; roughly 90% are singletons. The sample consisted of PBMCs. The source of this sequence is a woman in her late teens or twenties in good health and CMV-seronegative. The V gene is TRBV5-1, the J gene TRBJ2-3; D is ambiguous. The CDR3 is CASSLGVGGTDTQYF. Here the CDR3 DNA reads TGCGCCAGCAGCTTGGGAGTAGGAGGCACAGATACGCAGTATTTT.